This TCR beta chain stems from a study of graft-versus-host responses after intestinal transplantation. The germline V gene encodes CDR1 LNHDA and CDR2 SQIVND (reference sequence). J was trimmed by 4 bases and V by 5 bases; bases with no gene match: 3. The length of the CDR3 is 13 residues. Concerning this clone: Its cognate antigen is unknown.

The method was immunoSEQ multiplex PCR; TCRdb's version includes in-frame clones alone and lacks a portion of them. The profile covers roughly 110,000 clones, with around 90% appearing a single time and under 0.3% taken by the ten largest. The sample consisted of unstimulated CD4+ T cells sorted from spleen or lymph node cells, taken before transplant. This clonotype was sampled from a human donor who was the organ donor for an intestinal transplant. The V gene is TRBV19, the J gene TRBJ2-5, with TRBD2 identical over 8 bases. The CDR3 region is CASSSGGAETQYF. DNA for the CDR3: TGTGCCAGTAGTTCCGGGGGGGCAGAGACCCAGTACTTC.